Listed below are T cell receptor beta chains from one sample, sequenced in a study of T-cell memory formation after mild COVID-19. One entry per CDR3 protein, called by TCRdb with MiXCR from the 5' RACE reads. This sample has 400,000 or so distinct CDR3 sequences, with 20% found just once. Sequencing was done on a sample of PBMCs or a T cell subset sorted from them (not recorded which). Receptors were obtained from an adult woman who had mild COVID-19 (a few samples of this study predate the infection). Cell type and time point are not known. CDR3s include the opening cysteine and the closing phenylalanine or tryptophan. The D gene is left open where the match is weak. Clone size is given for some rows only: seen once, a few or many times, or a class if the clone is expanded.

>many|TRBJ1-5|-|TRBV7-2
CASSLAERQPQHF
TGTGCCAGCAGCTTAGCAGAACGTCAGCCCCAGCATTTT
>-|TRBJ2-1|TRBD2|TRBV4-1
CASSLEREGLNEQFF
TGCGCCAGCAGCCTGGAACGGGAGGGCCTTAATGAGCAGTTCTTC
>-|TRBJ1-1|TRBD1|TRBV6-2/TRBV6-3
CASTAQLTDREEAFF
TGTGCCAGCACCGCCCAGCTGACGGACAGGGAAGAGGCTTTCTTT
>few|TRBJ1-2|TRBD1|TRBV6-6
CASSQDRGGGYTF
TGTGCCAGCAGCCAAGACAGGGGCGGGGGCTACACCTTC
>-|TRBJ1-5|TRBD1|TRBV5-1
CASSLGTGEYQPQHF
TGCGCCAGCAGCTTGGGGACAGGGGAATATCAGCCCCAGCATTTT
>few|TRBJ2-7|-|TRBV7-9
CASSRHSKGEQYF
TGTGCCAGCAGCCGACATTCTAAGGGCGAGCAGTACTTC
>few|TRBJ1-5|TRBD1|TRBV6-2/TRBV6-3
CASSYGTGGFQPQHF
TGTGCCAGCAGTTACGGGACAGGGGGCTTTCAGCCCCAGCATTTT
>few|TRBJ2-4|-|TRBV24-1
CATSDPGIKNIQYF
TGTGCCACCAGTGATCCTGGGATCAAAAACATTCAGTACTTC
>-|TRBJ2-5|-|TRBV5-1
CASSSVGGETQYF
TGCGCCAGCAGTTCCGTGGGAGGAGAGACCCAGTACTTC
>-|TRBJ1-1|TRBD1|TRBV20-1
CSARDWTGNTEAFF
TGCAGTGCTAGAGACTGGACAGGGAACACTGAAGCTTTCTTT
>-|TRBJ1-2|-|TRBV4-1
CASSQDVAGAGWAGYTF
TGCGCCAGCAGCCAAGATGTAGCTGGGGCAGGGTGGGCTGGCTACACCTTC
>-|TRBJ1-5|-|TRBV7-8
CASSLAAGGGNQPQHF
TGTGCCAGCAGCTTAGCGGCGGGGGGAGGCAATCAGCCCCAGCATTTT
>many|TRBJ1-1|-|TRBV5-1
CASSLAGNTEAFF
TGTGCCAGCAGCTTGGCGGGCAACACTGAAGCTTTCTTT
>few|TRBJ1-1|-|TRBV20-1
CSAPWAGLNTEAFF
TGCAGTGCCCCATGGGCGGGCCTGAACACTGAAGCTTTCTTT
>-|TRBJ1-2|-|TRBV2
CASRMGRTNYGYTF
TGTGCCAGCAGGATGGGACGAACTAACTATGGCTACACCTTC
>few|TRBJ2-6|TRBD1|TRBV19
CASRRPGTGVGANVLTF
TGTGCCAGTAGACGTCCCGGGACAGGGGTCGGGGCCAACGTCCTGACTTTC
>-|TRBJ2-5|-|TRBV12-3/TRBV12-4
CASSFILGAQETQYF
TGTGCCAGCAGTTTTATTCTCGGGGCACAAGAGACCCAGTACTTC
>few|TRBJ2-2|-|TRBV24-1
CATSASGRGLTGELFF
TGTGCCACCAGTGCTTCGGGCAGGGGATTAACCGGGGAGCTGTTTTTT
>few|TRBJ2-5|-|TRBV5-1
CASSLVFGEGETQYF
TGCGCCAGCAGCTTGGTATTCGGTGAAGGGGAGACCCAGTACTTC
>few|TRBJ2-3|TRBD2|TRBV12-3/TRBV12-4
CASSLLAGGRGTDTQYF
TGTGCCAGCAGTTTGTTAGCGGGGGGCCGGGGCACAGATACGCAGTATTTT
>few|TRBJ1-2|-|TRBV18
CASSPNRDNYGYTF
TGTGCCAGCTCACCGAACAGGGATAACTATGGCTACACCTTC
>few|TRBJ2-2|TRBD1|TRBV12-3/TRBV12-4
CASSPRLGTANTGELFF
TGTGCCAGCAGTCCACGTCTGGGGACAGCGAACACCGGGGAGCTGTTTTTT
>few|TRBJ2-3|-|TRBV7-9
CASSSRKDYPSTDTQYF
TGTGCCAGCAGCTCCCGGAAGGACTACCCTAGCACAGATACGCAGTATTTT
>few|TRBJ2-7|TRBD1|TRBV30
CAWRAGTGSYEQYF
TGTGCCTGGAGGGCCGGGACAGGATCCTACGAGCAGTACTTC
>few|TRBJ1-2|-|TRBV27
CASSGGPGYGYTF
TGTGCCAGCAGCGGGGGGCCGGGCTATGGCTACACCTTC
>-|TRBJ1-2|TRBD1|TRBV5-1
CASSLATGVDGYTF
TGCGCCAGCAGCTTGGCCACAGGGGTTGATGGCTACACCTTC
>few|TRBJ2-1|TRBD2|TRBV7-3
CASSINSGRGNEQFF
TGTGCCAGCAGCATCAATAGCGGGAGGGGTAATGAGCAGTTCTTC
>few|TRBJ2-2|-|TRBV15
CATSRDRRVSGELFF
TGTGCCACCAGCAGAGATCGCAGGGTCTCTGGGGAGCTGTTTTTT
>-|TRBJ2-3|TRBD2|TRBV5-1
CASKGLAVTDTQYF
TGCGCCAGCAAGGGACTAGCGGTCACAGATACGCAGTATTTT
>few|TRBJ1-6|TRBD1|TRBV7-9
CASSTGTGYSPLHF
TGTGCCAGCAGCACCGGGACAGGGTATTCACCCCTCCACTTT
>-|TRBJ2-3|TRBD2|TRBV11-2
CASSFLAGGLTDTQYF
TGTGCCAGCAGCTTTCTAGCGGGGGGACTCACAGATACGCAGTATTTT
>once|TRBJ2-3|TRBD1|TRBV10-3
CAISDPGQGATDTQYF
TGTGCCATCAGTGACCCGGGACAGGGGGCGACAGATACGCAGTATTTT
>-|TRBJ1-4|-|TRBV18
CASSPPGSAAEKLFF
TGTGCCAGCTCACCACCGGGGTCTGCAGCTGAAAAACTGTTTTTT
>few|TRBJ2-3|-|TRBV30
CAWSVPPTDTQYF
TGTGCCTGGAGTGTACCCCCCACAGATACGCAGTATTTT
>-|TRBJ2-7|-|TRBV19
CASTVGTGDYEQYF
TGTGCCAGCACGGTCGGGACGGGAGACTACGAGCAGTACTTC
>-|TRBJ2-1|TRBD1|TRBV9
CASTPGQGYFNEQFF
TGTGCCAGCACCCCAGGACAGGGTTATTTCAATGAGCAGTTCTTC
>-|TRBJ2-1|TRBD1|TRBV12-3/TRBV12-4
CASSLRGRNEQFF
TGTGCCAGCAGTTTAAGGGGGCGCAATGAGCAGTTCTTC
>-|TRBJ1-6|-|TRBV19
CASSIVEGDSPLHF
TGTGCCAGTAGTATCGTAGAGGGTGATTCACCCCTCCACTTT
>-|TRBJ2-7|-|TRBV12-3/TRBV12-4
CASSLRGPKKQYF
TGTGCCAGCAGCCTACGGGGGCCTAAAAAGCAGTACTTC
>few|TRBJ2-3|-|TRBV20-1
CSASLAAPSTDTQYF
TGCAGTGCTAGTTTAGCGGCACCTAGCACAGATACGCAGTATTTT
>-|TRBJ2-5|-|TRBV6-2/TRBV6-3
CASSYGGIRGETQYF
TGTGCCAGCAGTTACGGCGGGATTAGGGGGGAGACCCAGTACTTC
>-|TRBJ1-2|-|TRBV6-5
CASSYTDRLSYGYTF
TGTGCCAGCAGTTACACTGACAGGCTCTCGTATGGCTACACCTTC
>-|TRBJ2-2|-|TRBV11-2
CASNLKAFQNTGELFF
TGTGCCAGCAACCTCAAAGCGTTTCAGAACACCGGGGAGCTGTTTTTT
>-|TRBJ1-6|-|TRBV12-3/TRBV12-4
CASSFRMKLNNSPLHF
TGTGCCAGCAGTTTTCGGATGAAACTGAATAATTCACCCCTCCACTTT
>-|TRBJ1-6|-|TRBV5-5
CASRTGQNSPLHF
TGTGCCAGCAGGACAGGCCAGAATTCACCCCTCCACTTT
>few|TRBJ2-2|TRBD2|TRBV5-1
CASSPGGSVYTGELFF
TGCGCCAGCAGCCCGGGGGGGAGTGTGTACACCGGGGAGCTGTTTTTT
>-|TRBJ2-7|TRBD2|TRBV7-6
CASSPGGGSYEQYF
TGTGCCAGCAGCCCGGGGGGGGGGTCCTACGAGCAGTACTTC
>-|TRBJ2-1|-|TRBV29-1
CSTKPRNNEQFF
TGCAGCACAAAACCCAGGAACAATGAGCAGTTCTTC
>few|TRBJ2-5|TRBD1|TRBV15
CATRTLGGPPTETQYF
TGTGCCACCAGGACCCTAGGGGGCCCCCCGACGGAGACCCAGTACTTC
>-|TRBJ1-5|-|TRBV7-6
CASSRRGYQPQHF
TGTGCCAGCAGCCGTCGTGGATATCAGCCCCAGCATTTT
>few|TRBJ2-1|TRBD2|TRBV7-8
CASSPSGGVGDEQFF
TGTGCCAGCAGCCCTAGCGGGGGGGTTGGGGATGAGCAGTTCTTC
>-|TRBJ2-4|TRBD1|TRBV20-1
CSARDYRGRNIQYF
TGCAGTGCTAGAGATTACAGGGGACGGAACATTCAGTACTTC
>-|TRBJ2-7|-|TRBV6-5
CASRHSYEQYF
TGTGCCAGCAGACACAGCTACGAGCAGTACTTC
>-|TRBJ1-1|-|TRBV4-1
CASSHEPSGTLGTEALF
TGCGCCAGCAGCCACGAACCCTCCGGGACCCTGGGGACTGAAGCTCTCTTT
>-|TRBJ2-7|TRBD2|TRBV11-2
CATGVLAGPYEQYF
TGTGCCACAGGGGTATTAGCGGGACCCTACGAGCAGTACTTC
>-|TRBJ2-1|-|TRBV12-3/TRBV12-4
CASRRGAVDEQFF
TGTGCCAGCAGGAGGGGGGCGGTTGATGAGCAGTTCTTC
>few|TRBJ2-7|TRBD2|TRBV11-2
CASSRQREVVYEQYF
TGTGCCAGCAGCCGGCAGCGGGAGGTGGTCTACGAGCAGTACTTC
>few|TRBJ2-7|-|TRBV29-1
CSGGTPYEQYF
TGCAGCGGTGGAACCCCCTACGAGCAGTACTTC
>-|TRBJ2-3|TRBD2|TRBV29-1
CSVVLAGGSTDTQYF
TGCAGCGTCGTTCTGGCGGGGGGAAGCACAGATACGCAGTATTTT